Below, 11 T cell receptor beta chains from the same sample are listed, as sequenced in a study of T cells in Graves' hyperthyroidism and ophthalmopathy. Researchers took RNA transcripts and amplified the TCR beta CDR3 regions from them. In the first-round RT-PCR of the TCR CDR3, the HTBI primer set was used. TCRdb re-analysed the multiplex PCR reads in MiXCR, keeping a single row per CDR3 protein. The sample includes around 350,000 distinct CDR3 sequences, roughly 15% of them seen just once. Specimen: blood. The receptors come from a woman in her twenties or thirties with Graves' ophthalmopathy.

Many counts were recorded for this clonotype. CDR3: CASSYLGQGGSPLHF. The CDR3 DNA follows: TGTGCCAGCAGTTACTTGGGACAGGGTGGTTCACCCCTCCACTTT. The V call is TRBV6-6, the J call TRBJ1-6, with 9 bases fitting TRBD1. The CDR3 length is 15 residues. Germline lookup yields CDR1 MNHNY and CDR2 SVGAGI (reference sequence). Germline trimming cut 1 base from V and 9 bases from J; bases unmatched to any gene: 4.

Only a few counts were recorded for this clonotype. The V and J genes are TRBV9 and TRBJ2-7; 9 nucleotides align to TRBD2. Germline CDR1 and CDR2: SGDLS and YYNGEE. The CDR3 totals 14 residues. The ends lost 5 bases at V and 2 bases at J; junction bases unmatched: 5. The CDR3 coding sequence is TGTGCCAGCAGTTTTGCGGGGGGGGCCTACGAGCAGTACTTC. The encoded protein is CASSFAGGAYEQYF.

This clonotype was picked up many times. The CDR3 region is CSARNNEQFF. The CDR3 DNA follows: TGCAGTGCTAGAAACAATGAGCAGTTCTTC. The V gene is TRBV20-1, the J gene TRBJ2-1; D is uncertain. V was trimmed by 2 bases and J by 5 bases, leaving 1 base between them. Germline V gene data show CDR1 as DFQATT and CDR2 as SNEGSKA (reference sequence). The CDR3 has 10 amino acids.

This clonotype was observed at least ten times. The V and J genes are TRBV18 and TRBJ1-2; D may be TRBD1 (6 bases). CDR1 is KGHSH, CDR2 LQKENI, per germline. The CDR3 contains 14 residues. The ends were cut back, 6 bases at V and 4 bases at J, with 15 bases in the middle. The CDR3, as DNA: TGTGCCAGCTCGTCCCGTGGGGGCGGCTATGGCTACACCTTC. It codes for CASSSRGGGYGYTF.

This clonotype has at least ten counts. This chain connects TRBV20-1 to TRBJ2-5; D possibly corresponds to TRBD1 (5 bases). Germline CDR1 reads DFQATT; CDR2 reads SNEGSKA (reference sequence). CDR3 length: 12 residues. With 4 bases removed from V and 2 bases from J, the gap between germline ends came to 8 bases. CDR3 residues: CSAMAGQETQYF. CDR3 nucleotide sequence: TGCAGTGCTATGGCAGGGCAAGAGACCCAGTACTTC.

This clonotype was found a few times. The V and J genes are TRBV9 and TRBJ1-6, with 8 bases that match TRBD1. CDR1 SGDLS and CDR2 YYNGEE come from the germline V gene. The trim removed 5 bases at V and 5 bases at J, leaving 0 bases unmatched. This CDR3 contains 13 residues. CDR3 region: CASRGQDNSPLHF. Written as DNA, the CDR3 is TGTGCCAGCAGGGGACAGGATAATTCACCCCTCCACTTT.

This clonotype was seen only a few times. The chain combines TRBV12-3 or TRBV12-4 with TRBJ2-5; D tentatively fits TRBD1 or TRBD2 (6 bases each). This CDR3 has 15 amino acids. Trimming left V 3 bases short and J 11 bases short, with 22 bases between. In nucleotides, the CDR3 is TGTGCCAGCAGTTTTTCCCAAAGGGGGGAAACAGGACAGTACTTC. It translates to CASSFSQRGETGQYF.

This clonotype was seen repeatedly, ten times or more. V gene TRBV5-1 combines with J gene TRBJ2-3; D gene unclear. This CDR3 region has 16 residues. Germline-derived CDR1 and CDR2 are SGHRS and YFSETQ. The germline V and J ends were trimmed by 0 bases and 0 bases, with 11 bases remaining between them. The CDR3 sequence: CASSLGGGASTDTQYF. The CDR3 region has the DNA TGCGCCAGCAGCTTGGGCGGCGGAGCTAGCACAGATACGCAGTATTTT.

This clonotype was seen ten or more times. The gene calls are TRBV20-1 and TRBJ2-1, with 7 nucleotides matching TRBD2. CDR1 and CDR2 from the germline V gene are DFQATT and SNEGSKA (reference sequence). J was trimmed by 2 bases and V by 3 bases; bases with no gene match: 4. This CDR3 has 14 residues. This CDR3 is CSARRGGAYNEQFF. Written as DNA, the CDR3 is TGCAGTGCTAGGCGTGGGGGGGCCTACAATGAGCAGTTCTTC.

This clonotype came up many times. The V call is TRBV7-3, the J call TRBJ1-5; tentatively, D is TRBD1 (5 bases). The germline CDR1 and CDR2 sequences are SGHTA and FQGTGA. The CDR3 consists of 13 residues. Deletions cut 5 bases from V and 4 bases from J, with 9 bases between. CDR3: CASSVDRNQPQHF. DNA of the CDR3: TGTGCCAGCAGCGTTGACAGAAATCAGCCCCAGCATTTT.

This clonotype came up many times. CDR3 residues: CSAPRDNNEKLFF. The CDR3 bases are TGCAGTGCTCCCCGGGATAACAATGAAAAACTGTTTTTT. The chain combines TRBV20-1 with TRBJ1-4; D is ambiguous. With 5 bases removed from V and 5 bases from J, the gap between germline ends came to 12 bases. CDR1 and CDR2 from the germline V gene are DFQATT and SNEGSKA (reference sequence). The CDR3 sequence is 13 residues long.